These 22 T cell receptor beta chains originate from one sample sequenced in a study of graft-versus-host responses after intestinal transplantation. These receptors have no identified antigens. The table came from immunoSEQ multiplex PCR; TCRdb's copy has only in-frame clones and leaves some out. Seen here are more than 65,000 clones, 85% to 95% observed once, and the top ten hold 7.6%. The starting material was unstimulated CD8+ T cells sorted from spleen or lymph node cells, obtained before transplant. The receptors originated from a human donor who was the organ donor for an intestinal transplant.

The V call is TRBV7-9, the J call TRBJ1-1; D not certain. Germline assignment: CDR1 SEHNR and CDR2 FQNEAQ (reference sequence). CDR3 length equals 14 residues. V was pared by 1 base and J by 8 bases, with 14 bases between. CDR3 coding DNA: TGTGCCAGCAGCTTAGAGGATTTTGCGGGAGAAGCTTTCTTT. This codes for CASSLEDFAGEAFF.

This clone has a single count. V usage is TRBV15 and J usage is TRBJ2-1, with 8 positions matching TRBD1. CDR1 LNHNV and CDR2 YYDKDF come from the germline V gene (reference sequence). The CDR3 extends over 13 amino acids. V was clipped by 3 bases and J by 6 bases; unmatched bases: 1. CDR3 in amino acids: CATSRDRANEQFF. In nucleotides, the CDR3 is TGTGCCACCAGCAGGGACAGGGCCAATGAGCAGTTCTTC.

This clone was recorded only once. The rearrangement uses TRBV14 and TRBJ2-1; the D gene is possibly TRBD1 (7 bases). The V end was cut by 1 base, the J end by 6 bases, with 22 bases between. The germline gives CDR1 SGHDN, CDR2 FVKESK. CDR3 length equals 18 residues. The CDR3 nucleotides are TGTGCCAGCAGCCAAGCCTCCCCAGGGGGGCAGCCTTCCAATGAGCAGTTCTTC. Its translation is CASSQASPGGQPSNEQFF.

The CDR3 DNA follows: TGTGCCGGCGGCGGCGGGGAGGGGGAGCTGTTTTTT. Translating gives CAGGGGEGELFF. This sequence joins TRBV13 and TRBJ2-2; a weak D match, TRBD2 (6 bases). The CDR3 loop spans 12 amino acids. Per germline, CDR1 PRHDT and CDR2 FYEKMQ (reference sequence). Deletions cut 11 bases from V and 8 bases from J, with 15 bases between.

This clone was counted between two and nine times. This chain uses TRBV30 with TRBJ2-1; D may be TRBD1 or TRBD2 (5 bases each). The V end was cut by 4 bases, the J end by 5 bases, with 12 bases between. Germline V lookup: CDR1 GTSNPN, CDR2 SVGIG (reference sequence). CDR3 length: 13 residues. The CDR3 reads CAWTTGANNEQFF. CDR3 coding DNA: TGTGCCTGGACAACCGGGGCTAACAATGAGCAGTTCTTC.

The chain carries TRBV6-5 and TRBJ2-2, with 9 bases aligning to TRBD1. CDR1 is MNHEY and CDR2 is SVGAGI in the germline V gene. V dropped 4 bases and J dropped 4; count of bases not matched to a gene: 4. The CDR3 consists of 15 residues. In DNA, the CDR3 is TGTGCCAGCAGTTCCGGGGACAGGGTCACCGGGGAGCTGTTTTTT. This translates into CASSSGDRVTGELFF.

The genes are TRBV19 and TRBJ1-2; 8 nucleotides agree with TRBD1. CDR1 LNHDA and CDR2 SQIVND come from the germline V gene (reference sequence). With V trimmed by 0 bases and J by 8 bases, 14 bases remained unmatched. The CDR3 is made up of 17 amino acids. The chain's CDR3 is CASSIEATGDLQEGYTF. DNA for the CDR3: TGTGCCAGTAGTATAGAAGCGACAGGGGACCTTCAGGAAGGCTACACCTTC.

CDR3 residues: CASSLTSGIPLNEQFF. The CDR3 nucleotides read TGTGCCAGCAGCTTGACTAGCGGGATTCCCCTAAATGAGCAGTTCTTC. This sequence joins TRBV5-4 and TRBJ2-1; 10 bases are a match to TRBD2. With 1 base clipped from V and 7 bases from J, the junction kept 8 bases outside the gene matches. Germline V gives CDR1 SGHNT, CDR2 YYREEE (reference sequence). The CDR3 is 16 amino acids. Full variable domain (missing parts from reference TRBV5-4 and TRBJ2-1): ETGVTQSPTHLIKTRGQQVTLRCSSQSGHNTVSWYQQALGQGPQFIFQYYREEENGRGNFPPRFSGLQFPNYSSELNVNALELDDSALYLCASSLTSGIPLNEQFFGPGTRLTVL.

The V and J genes are TRBV13 and TRBJ1-2; D might be TRBD1 (6 bases). Germline lookup yields CDR1 PRHDT and CDR2 FYEKMQ (reference sequence). V lost 3 bases and J 6 bases, leaving 14 bases between the germline ends. The CDR3 totals 14 residues. The CDR3, as DNA: TGTGCCAGCAGCTTCTCCACAGGGCACAATGGCTACACCTTC. Its translation is CASSFSTGHNGYTF.

The rearrangement joins TRBV14 to TRBJ2-3; TRBD1 matches at 7 bases. The V and J ends lost 4 bases and 0 bases, in that order; junction bases with no gene match: 7. The CDR3 has 16 residues. Germline loops: CDR1 SGHDN, CDR2 FVKESK. CDR3: CASSPWDSASTDTQYF. The CDR3 DNA is TGTGCCAGCAGCCCCTGGGACAGCGCTAGCACAGATACGCAGTATTTT.

The chain carries TRBV19 and TRBJ2-7; maybe TRBD1 (6 bases). Germline V gene data show CDR1 as LNHDA and CDR2 as SQIVND (reference sequence). The CDR3 has 13 residues. V was cut by 6 bases and J by 3 bases, with 12 bases left in between. In nucleotides, the CDR3 is TGTGCCAGTAGCGCCGGACAGCACTACGAGCAGTACTTC. It translates to CASSAGQHYEQYF.

The rearrangement links TRBV15 to TRBJ1-3; maybe TRBD1 (6 bases). The V end lost 0 bases, the J end lost 4 bases, and 16 bases lay between the germline ends. CDR1 and CDR2 from the germline V gene are LNHNV and YYDKDF (reference sequence). CDR3 length equals 17 residues. In DNA, the CDR3 is TGTGCCACCAGCAGAGATGATACAGGGCAAGCCGGAAACACCATATATTTT. Its protein product is CATSRDDTGQAGNTIYF.

This clone was observed a few times. This rearrangement joins TRBV19 to TRBJ1-1; D might be TRBD1 (6 bases). The CDR3 spans 12 residues. Germline V gene data show CDR1 as LNHDA and CDR2 as SQIVND (reference sequence). V was clipped by 7 bases and J by 6 bases, with 12 bases between them. CDR3: CASTLQGSEAFF. In DNA form, the CDR3 reads TGTGCCAGTACCCTACAGGGATCTGAAGCTTTCTTT.

The J gene is TRBJ1-2, the V gene TRBV10-3; 7 bases are a match to TRBD1. The CDR3 covers 17 residues. V lost 5 bases to trimming and J lost 4 bases; unmatched junction nucleotides: 16. Per germline, CDR1 ENHRY and CDR2 SYGVKD. The CDR3 loop reads CAISRDSPGTEPYGYTF. The DNA for the CDR3 is TGTGCCATCAGTCGCGACTCCCCCGGGACAGAACCCTATGGCTACACCTTC.

This clone came up once. The J gene is TRBJ2-1, the V gene TRBV2, with D possibly being TRBD2 (5 bases). The V gene lost 1 base and the J gene lost 5 bases, with 12 bases spanning the gap. CDR1 and CDR2 (germline): SNHLY, FYNNEI. The CDR3 has 15 residues. CDR3 DNA sequence: TGTGCCAGCAGTGAAGGGGCTAGCAGAAACAATGAGCAGTTCTTC. Translation gives CASSEGASRNNEQFF.

This rearrangement joins TRBV6-1 to TRBJ2-1; TRBD1 is a possible D gene (5 bases). The CDR3 has 16 residues. V lost 1 base to trimming and J lost 0 bases, with 10 bases between them. CDR1 and CDR2 from the germline V gene are MNHNS and SASEGT. The CDR3 region is CASSEVDSSSYNEQFF. The CDR3 coding sequence is TGTGCCAGCAGTGAAGTCGACAGCAGCTCCTACAATGAGCAGTTCTTC.

The J gene is TRBJ1-6, the V gene TRBV19, with D hard to call. V dropped 4 bases and J dropped 7 bases, with 23 bases sitting between them. The CDR3 consists of 18 residues. CDR1 and CDR2 (germline): LNHDA, SQIVND (reference sequence). The CDR3 spells CASSTPSIGPRWNSPLHF. The CDR3 DNA follows: TGTGCCAGTAGTACTCCATCTATCGGACCGCGGTGGAATTCACCCCTCCACTTT.

This clone was found a few times. V is TRBV5-4 and J is TRBJ1-3, with TRBD1 identical over 8 bases. CDR3 length equals 14 residues. The V gene end was trimmed by 4 bases and the J gene end by 7 bases; junction bases not matched to a gene: 7. The germline CDR1 and CDR2 sequences are SGHNT and YYREEE (reference sequence). CDR3 loop: CASSRGQGQNTIYF. The CDR3 nucleotides are TGTGCCAGCAGCCGAGGACAGGGTCAGAACACCATATATTTT. Using reference TRBV5-4 and TRBJ1-3 for the parts outside the CDR3, the full variable domain is ETGVTQSPTHLIKTRGQQVTLRCSSQSGHNTVSWYQQALGQGPQFIFQYYREEENGRGNFPPRFSGLQFPNYSSELNVNALELDDSALYLCASSRGQGQNTIYFGEGSWLTVV.

The chain is built from TRBV5-1 and TRBJ1-2; D uncertain. This CDR3 region has 16 residues. Trimming took off 0 bases at V and 8 bases at J, with 20 bases between the two ends. CDR1 and CDR2 from the germline V gene are SGHRS and YFSETQ. CDR3 region: CASSLVGSRPPPGYTF. DNA for the CDR3: TGCGCCAGCAGCTTGGTGGGCAGCAGGCCCCCCCCGGGCTACACCTTC.

The rearrangement joins TRBV7-6 to TRBJ2-5, with D possibly being TRBD1 (7 bases). The J call is in doubt because the DNA end fits TRBJ2-7 better. This CDR3 spans 16 amino acids. Germline CDR1 reads SGHVS; CDR2 reads FNYEAQ. The CDR3 DNA reads TGTGCCAGCAGCTTAGGACCTGCGACAGGGAGGTACGAGCAGTACTTC. It codes for CASSLGPATGRYEQYF.

The chain is built from TRBV7-2 and TRBJ2-3; no clear D gene. The V end was cut by 5 bases, the J end by 2 bases, with 5 bases between. The CDR3 is made up of 12 amino acids. Per germline, CDR1 SGHTA and CDR2 FQGNSA. CDR3 coding DNA: TGTGCCAGCAGCCGAGACACAGATACGCAGTATTTT. This encodes CASSRDTDTQYF.

The chain is built from TRBV19 and TRBJ1-5; D call uncertain. The V gene lost 4 bases and the J gene lost 5 bases, with 12 bases spanning the gap. From germline, CDR1 is LNHDA and CDR2 SQIVND (reference sequence). The CDR3 has 14 residues. CDR3 coding DNA: TGTGCCAGTAGTAGAAGGTCGGTAGATCAGCCCCAGCATTTT. Protein sequence: CASSRRSVDQPQHF.